One T cell receptor (beta chain) is described in this entry. What it recognizes is unknown. It was with 60 Vbeta and 13 Jbeta primers that the PCR ran. Produced via immunoSEQ multiplex PCR; TCRdb's table is partial and in-frame only. The sample records more than 150,000 clones, 80% to 85% being singletons. Germline CDR1 and CDR2: MNHEY and SVGAGI. V trimming: 7 bases; J trimming: 12 bases; junction bases outside the gene matches: 8. The CDR3 has 11 residues. These data belong to a study of cytomegalovirus exposure and HLA in healthy donors. Study-level findings and limits: Later genetic work tied a missense DCLRE1C variant to beta-chain V and J trimming. Cytomegalovirus-associated status was assigned to 150 to 200 TCR beta chains.

Sequences were obtained from PBMCs. The chain has TRBV6-5 and TRBJ1-2, with TRBD1 identical over 7 bases. This sequence was found in a boy aged 5-17 years in good health and CMV-seronegative. CDR3 in DNA: TGTGCCAGCAAAGGGGGCCATGGGGACACCTTC. Translating gives CASKGGHGDTF.